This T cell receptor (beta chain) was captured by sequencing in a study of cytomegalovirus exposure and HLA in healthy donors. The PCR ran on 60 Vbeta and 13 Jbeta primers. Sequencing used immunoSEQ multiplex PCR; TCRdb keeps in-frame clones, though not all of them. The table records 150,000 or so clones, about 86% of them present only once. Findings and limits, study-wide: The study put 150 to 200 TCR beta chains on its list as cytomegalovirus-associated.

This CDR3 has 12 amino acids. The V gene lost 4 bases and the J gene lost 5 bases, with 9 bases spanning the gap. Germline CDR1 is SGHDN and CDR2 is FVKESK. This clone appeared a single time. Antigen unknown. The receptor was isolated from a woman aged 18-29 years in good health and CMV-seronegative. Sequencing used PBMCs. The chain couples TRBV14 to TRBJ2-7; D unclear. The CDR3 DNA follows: TGTGCCAGCAGCCGCCGGGTGGACGAGCAGTACTTC. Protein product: CASSRRVDEQYF.